The rows below give T cell receptor beta chains drawn from one sample of a study of T cell responses to AZD1222 COVID-19 vaccine. Profiled with immunoSEQ multiplex PCR; TCRdb holds only in-frame clones, not every one. The table records about 78,000 clones, roughly four fifths of them present only once. The material was peripheral blood, obtained on day 0 of AZD1222 vaccination. The receptors here all came from an adult in good health. Each CDR3 is given with its conserved first and last residue. The D gene is left open where the match is weak. A row's size may be missing; if present it is once, few, many or a size class.

CDR3nt: TGCGCCAGCAGCTTGGCCAGTTATGAGCAGTTCTTC; CDR3aa: CASSLASYEQFF; abundance: .; v_gene: TRBV5-1; j_gene: TRBJ2-1; d_gene: .
CDR3nt: TGCAGCGTTGAAGGGGGGGCTGAAGCTTTCTTT; CDR3aa: CSVEGGAEAFF; abundance: .; v_gene: TRBV29-1; j_gene: TRBJ1-1; d_gene: .
CDR3nt: TGTGCCAGCAGCCGTCTCGGGACAGGCATCAGCGAGCAGTACTTC; CDR3aa: CASSRLGTGISEQYF; abundance: .; v_gene: TRBV5-6; j_gene: TRBJ2-7; d_gene: TRBD1
CDR3nt: TGTGCCATCAGTGGAGATGGGGGCACCTACGAGCAGTACTTC; CDR3aa: CAISGDGGTYEQYF; abundance: few; v_gene: TRBV10-3; j_gene: TRBJ2-7; d_gene: .
CDR3nt: TGTGCCAGCAGCTTATTCCATAGGCGGGGGGGCCTAAGTGAGCAGTTCTTC; CDR3aa: CASSLFHRRGGLSEQFF; abundance: .; v_gene: TRBV7-9; j_gene: TRBJ2-1; d_gene: TRBD2
CDR3nt: TGTGCTAGTGGTTTAGTCAGGTCTGAGACAGGTATTCGGAACTATGGCTACACCTTC; CDR3aa: CASGLVRSETGIRNYGYTF; abundance: .; v_gene: TRBV12-5; j_gene: TRBJ1-2; d_gene: .
CDR3nt: TGTGCCAGCAGCAAGACAGGGAGGGGAGATACGCAGTATTTT; CDR3aa: CASSKTGRGDTQYF; abundance: .; v_gene: TRBV9; j_gene: TRBJ2-3; d_gene: .
CDR3nt: TGTGCCAGCAGCTTGGGACTAGCGGGACCCTACGAGCAGTACTTC; CDR3aa: CASSLGLAGPYEQYF; abundance: .; v_gene: TRBV7-2; j_gene: TRBJ2-7; d_gene: TRBD2
CDR3nt: TGCGCCAGCAGCCAAGATACAGGGGATCCATTT; CDR3aa: CASSQDTGDPF; abundance: medium-sized; v_gene: TRBV4-1; j_gene: TRBJ1-1; d_gene: TRBD1
CDR3nt: TGTGCCAGCAGATATAGCGGGGAGTCCTACAATGAGCAGTTCTTC; CDR3aa: CASRYSGESYNEQFF; abundance: .; v_gene: TRBV7-9; j_gene: TRBJ2-1; d_gene: TRBD2
CDR3nt: TGTGCCAGCAGCCAAGACGCAACGGCAGGGGGAGAGACCCAGTACTTC; CDR3aa: CASSQDATAGGETQYF; abundance: .; v_gene: TRBV3-1/TRBV3-2; j_gene: TRBJ2-5; d_gene: TRBD1
CDR3nt: TGTGCCAGCAGTGAAGAGGATTCTGCGGAGGGCTACACCTTC; CDR3aa: CASSEEDSAEGYTF; abundance: .; v_gene: TRBV2; j_gene: TRBJ1-2; d_gene: .
CDR3nt: TGTGCCAGTAGTATCCCGGCGCAGCAAGGGGGCAATCAGCCCCAGCATTTT; CDR3aa: CASSIPAQQGGNQPQHF; abundance: .; v_gene: TRBV19; j_gene: TRBJ1-5; d_gene: .
CDR3nt: TGTGCCAGTAGTCCGGGGACGGCCTTTAATTCACCCCTCCACTTT; CDR3aa: CASSPGTAFNSPLHF; abundance: few; v_gene: TRBV19; j_gene: TRBJ1-6; d_gene: .
CDR3nt: TGTGCCAGCAGCTTCGGGACTAGCGGTGCCGGGGAGCTGTTTTTT; CDR3aa: CASSFGTSGAGELFF; abundance: .; v_gene: TRBV7-9; j_gene: TRBJ2-2; d_gene: TRBD2
CDR3nt: TGTGCCAGCTCATCACAGGGTCTTAATCAGCCCCAGCATTTT; CDR3aa: CASSSQGLNQPQHF; abundance: .; v_gene: TRBV18; j_gene: TRBJ1-5; d_gene: .
CDR3nt: TGCAGCGTTGAAGATCCCGGACTAGCGGGAGGGTGGCAGTTCTTC; CDR3aa: CSVEDPGLAGGWQFF; abundance: .; v_gene: TRBV29-1; j_gene: TRBJ2-1; d_gene: TRBD2
CDR3nt: TGCGCCAGCAGCCAAGACCCCCCGGCCTCTGGAAACACCATATATTTT; CDR3aa: CASSQDPPASGNTIYF; abundance: .; v_gene: TRBV4-1; j_gene: TRBJ1-3; d_gene: .
CDR3nt: TGTGCCAGCAGGGGCGACAGGTCTCAAGAGACCCAGTACTTC; CDR3aa: CASRGDRSQETQYF; abundance: few; v_gene: TRBV2; j_gene: TRBJ2-5; d_gene: .
CDR3nt: TGTGCCAGCAGTGAATGGGTCGGGGAGCTGTTTTTT; CDR3aa: CASSEWVGELFF; abundance: .; v_gene: TRBV25-1; j_gene: TRBJ2-2; d_gene: .
CDR3nt: TGCGCCAGCAGTCTTTCCGGGACAGGGGGGCGTAATGAGCAGTTCTTC; CDR3aa: CASSLSGTGGRNEQFF; abundance: .; v_gene: TRBV10-1; j_gene: TRBJ2-1; d_gene: TRBD1
CDR3nt: TGTGCCAGCAGCTTAGAATACAGGGAGAATGAGCAGTTCTTC; CDR3aa: CASSLEYRENEQFF; abundance: .; v_gene: TRBV11-3; j_gene: TRBJ2-1; d_gene: .
CDR3nt: TGTGCTAGCAGCCGAGGGGGGGGTCAAGAGACCCAGTACTTC; CDR3aa: CASSRGGGQETQYF; abundance: .; v_gene: TRBV7-7; j_gene: TRBJ2-5; d_gene: .